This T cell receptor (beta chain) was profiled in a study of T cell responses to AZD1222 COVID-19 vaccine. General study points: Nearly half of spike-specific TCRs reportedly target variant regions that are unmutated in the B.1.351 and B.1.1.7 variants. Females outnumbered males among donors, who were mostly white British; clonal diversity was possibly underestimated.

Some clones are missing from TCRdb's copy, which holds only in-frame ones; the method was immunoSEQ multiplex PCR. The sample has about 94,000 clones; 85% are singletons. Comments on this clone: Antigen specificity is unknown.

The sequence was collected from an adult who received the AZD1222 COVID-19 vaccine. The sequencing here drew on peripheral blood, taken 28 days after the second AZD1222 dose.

In DNA, the CDR3 is TGCGCCAGCAGTGCCGCCGGGACCACTAATGAGCAGTTCTTC. It specifies CASSAAGTTNEQFF. The V call is TRBV10-1, the J call TRBJ2-1; TRBD1 or TRBD2 may be the D gene (5 bases each). Deletions cut 4 bases from V and 7 bases from J, with 14 bases between. CDR3 length: 14 residues. Germline V gene sequence: CDR1 WNHNN, CDR2 SYGVQD (reference sequence).